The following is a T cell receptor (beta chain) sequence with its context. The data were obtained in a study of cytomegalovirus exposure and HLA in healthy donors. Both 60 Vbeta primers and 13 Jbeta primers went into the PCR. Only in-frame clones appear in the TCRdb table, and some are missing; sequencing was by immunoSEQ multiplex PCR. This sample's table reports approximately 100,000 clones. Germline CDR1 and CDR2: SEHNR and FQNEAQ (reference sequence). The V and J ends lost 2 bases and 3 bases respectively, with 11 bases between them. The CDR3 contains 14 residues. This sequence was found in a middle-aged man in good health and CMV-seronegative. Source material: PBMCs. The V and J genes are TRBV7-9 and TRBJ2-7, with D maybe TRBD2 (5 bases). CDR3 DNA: TGTGCCAGCAGCTTACAAAGCGGTTTCTACGAGCAGTACTTC. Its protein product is CASSLQSGFYEQYF. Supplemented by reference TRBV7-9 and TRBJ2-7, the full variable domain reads DTGVSQNPRHKITKRGQNVTFRCDPISEHNRLYWYRQTLGQGPEFLTYFQNEAQLEKSRLLSDRFSAERPKGSFSTLEIQRTEQGDSAMYLCASSLQSGFYEQYFGPGTRLTVT.